This entry lists 18 T cell receptor beta chains sequenced from one sample in a study of Ad26.COV2.S vaccination and SARS-CoV-2 variants. The treatment denotes: around 19 received Ad26.COV2.S at low or high dose, single or two shots; roughly five received placebo; per-sample allocation not given. The study sampled participants on day 63 after the first vaccine or placebo injection. Libraries were prepared by immunoSEQ multiplex PCR; TCRdb keeps only in-frame clonotypes and omits some of them. Among hundreds of thousands of clones listed, more than 80% were seen once. Sequences were derived from peripheral blood, sampled in a trial of Ad26.COV2.S vaccine versus placebo. The receptors shown here come from a person between 18 and 65 years old who received the Ad26.COV2.S COVID-19 vaccine or a placebo.

This clone has a handful of counts. The CDR3 loop reads CASSQRLGVRDEQYF. The CDR3 DNA follows: TGTGCCAGCAGCCAACGATTGGGGGTTCGAGACGAGCAGTACTTC. This chain uses TRBV14 with TRBJ2-7, with D perhaps given as TRBD1 or TRBD2 (5 bases each). Germline V gene lookup returns CDR1 SGHDN and CDR2 FVKESK. V was trimmed by 2 bases and J by 5 bases, leaving 16 bases between them. The CDR3 runs 15 residues.

The V and J genes are TRBV6-2 or TRBV6-3 and TRBJ1-5, with D perhaps matching TRBD1 (6 bases). Trimming removed 3 bases at V and 0 bases at J, with 18 bases between. This CDR3 contains 18 residues. From germline, CDR1 is MNHEY and CDR2 SVGEGT. CDR3 amino acids: CASSYWTETVFSNQPQHF. DNA of the CDR3: TGTGCCAGCAGTTATTGGACAGAGACGGTGTTTAGCAATCAGCCCCAGCATTTT.

The chain carries TRBV19 and TRBJ1-5; D is possibly TRBD1 (6 bases). The CDR3 covers 14 residues. Germline CDR1 LNHDA, CDR2 SQIVND (reference sequence). V was pared by 5 bases and J by 3 bases, with 11 bases between. The CDR3 reads CASSYRQDNQPQHF. Here the CDR3 DNA reads TGTGCCAGTAGTTATAGACAGGACAATCAGCCCCAGCATTTT.

The chain carries TRBV5-4 and TRBJ1-2; D remains unclear. This CDR3 has 10 amino acids. In germline, CDR1 is SGHNT, CDR2 YYREEE (reference sequence). CDR3 bases: TGTGGCGACGGTTCCTATGGCTACACCTTC. Its protein is CGDGSYGYTF.

The chain carries TRBV7-3 and TRBJ2-7, with no clear D. Trimming cost V 5 bases and J 5 bases, with 19 bases left between them. Germline V gives CDR1 SGHTA, CDR2 FQGTGA. This CDR3 contains 15 residues. The CDR3 sequence: CASSLEPSPGHEQYF. Here the CDR3 DNA reads TGTGCCAGCAGCCTAGAGCCCTCCCCAGGCCACGAGCAGTACTTC.

This chain joins TRBV3-1 (or the pseudogene TRBV3-2) and TRBJ2-2; D ambiguous. Germline values: CDR1 LGHDT, CDR2 YNNKEL (reference sequence). V lost 4 bases and J 8 bases, leaving 14 bases between the germline ends. CDR3 length equals 14 residues. The CDR3 DNA reads as TGTGCCAGCAGCCCTCTTGGGGTAAGGGGGGAGCTGTTTTTT. As protein: CASSPLGVRGELFF.

The chain has TRBV20-1 and TRBJ1-2; D uncertain. There are 10 residues in the CDR3. V was pared by 2 bases and J by 2 bases, with 0 bases between. Germline lookup yields CDR1 DFQATT and CDR2 SNEGSKA (reference sequence). The CDR3 here is CSARNYGYTF. The CDR3 nucleotides are TGCAGTGCTAGAAACTATGGCTACACCTTC.

The chain combines TRBV7-9 with TRBJ2-7; possibly TRBD2 for D (5 bases). Germline values: CDR1 SEHNR, CDR2 FQNEAQ (reference sequence). The germline V and J ends were trimmed by 2 bases and 5 bases, with 10 bases remaining between them. The CDR3 totals 13 residues. In DNA form, the CDR3 reads TGTGCCAGCAGCTTATGGGGTAGCGACGAGCAGTACTTC. Translating it yields CASSLWGSDEQYF.

This clone has only one observation. The V gene is TRBV7-9, the J gene TRBJ1-4; the D is unclear. This CDR3 is 16 amino acids long. Per the germline V gene, CDR1 is SEHNR and CDR2 is FQNEAQ (reference sequence). Trimming stripped 2 bases from V and 5 bases from J, with 15 bases between. Here the CDR3 reads CASSLRSLDPNEKLFF. In DNA form, the CDR3 reads TGTGCCAGCAGCTTACGGAGTCTAGACCCAAATGAAAAACTGTTTTTT.

The genes are TRBV19 and TRBJ1-6; TRBD1 agrees at 8 bases. V gave up 5 bases and J gave up 7 bases; unmatched junction bases: 7. The CDR3 spans 15 residues. Germline CDR1 is LNHDA and CDR2 is SQIVND (reference sequence). Written as DNA, the CDR3 is TGTGCCAGTAGTCCGAGGACAGGGACGAATTCACCCCTCCACTTT. Residues: CASSPRTGTNSPLHF.

The rearrangement uses TRBV7-8 and TRBJ2-7, with TRBD2 as a possible D gene (6 bases). Germline loops: CDR1 SGHVS, CDR2 FQNEAQ. CDR3 length equals 15 residues. Trimming cost V 1 base and J 6 bases, with 16 bases left between them. CDR3 sequence (DNA): TGTGCCAGCAGCTTAGGAACACTCGGAGGGGCCGAGCAGTACTTC. Translating it yields CASSLGTLGGAEQYF.

The chain has TRBV7-9 and TRBJ2-5, with 10 bases identical to TRBD1. Germline CDR1 is SEHNR and CDR2 is FQNEAQ (reference sequence). V was pared by 5 bases and J by 5 bases, with 2 bases of the junction left unmatched. CDR3 length: 13 amino acids. In DNA, the CDR3 is TGTGCCAGCAGCCGACAGGGGGCCGAGACCCAGTACTTC. Amino acid sequence: CASSRQGAETQYF.

V is TRBV27 and J is TRBJ2-1; D is uncertain. The V gene lost 6 bases and the J gene lost 4 bases, with 13 bases spanning the gap. The germline V gene encodes CDR1 MNHEY and CDR2 SMNVEV (reference sequence). The CDR3 has 14 residues. This CDR3 reads CASSPEGSYNEQFF. In DNA, the CDR3 is TGTGCCAGCAGCCCGGAAGGGTCGTACAATGAGCAGTTCTTC.

The rearrangement uses TRBV4-3 and TRBJ1-2; tentative D call: TRBD1 (6 bases). There are 13 residues in the CDR3. Germline V gene lookup returns CDR1 LGHNA and CDR2 YSLEER. Trimming shortened V by 1 base and J by 8 bases, and 11 bases separated the two germline ends. This chain's CDR3 is CASSQVGDRGYTF. CDR3 sequence (DNA): TGCGCCAGCAGCCAAGTAGGCGACAGGGGCTACACCTTC.

The genes are TRBV27 and TRBJ2-2, with D perhaps assigned TRBD1 or TRBD2 (5 bases each). Germline values: CDR1 MNHEY, CDR2 SMNVEV (reference sequence). CDR3 length: 14 amino acids. Trimming removed 8 bases at V and 4 bases at J, with 14 bases between. The CDR3 reads CASRGQVITGELFF. The CDR3 DNA sequence: TGTGCCAGCCGGGGCCAGGTGATCACCGGGGAGCTGTTTTTT.

This chain uses TRBV18 with TRBJ2-7; 7 bases line up with TRBD1. The trim removed 0 bases at V and 4 bases at J, leaving 6 bases unmatched. Germline loops: CDR1 KGHSH, CDR2 LQKENI. This CDR3 has 15 residues. CDR3 nucleotide sequence: TGTGCCAGCTCACCACCGCTTTCGGGACAGTACGAGCAGTACTTC. Translated, it gives CASSPPLSGQYEQYF.

This chain links TRBV18 with TRBJ1-2; D possibly corresponds to TRBD1 (5 bases). The CDR3 contains 15 residues. Germline V lookup: CDR1 KGHSH, CDR2 LQKENI. Trimming removed 3 bases at V and 0 bases at J, with 11 bases between. The CDR3 protein is CASSPGRLANYGYTF. CDR3 bases: TGTGCCAGCTCACCGGGACGCCTAGCTAACTATGGCTACACCTTC.

The J gene is TRBJ2-5, the V gene TRBV5-1; TRBD2 agrees at 10 bases. The CDR3 runs to 18 residues. Germline CDR1 SGHRS, CDR2 YFSETQ. The V gene end was trimmed by 1 base and the J gene end by 5 bases; junction bases not matched to a gene: 14. This CDR3 is CASSLIGSGGLAGETQYF. CDR3 bases: TGCGCCAGCAGCTTGATCGGTAGCGGGGGGCTGGCTGGGGAGACCCAGTACTTC.